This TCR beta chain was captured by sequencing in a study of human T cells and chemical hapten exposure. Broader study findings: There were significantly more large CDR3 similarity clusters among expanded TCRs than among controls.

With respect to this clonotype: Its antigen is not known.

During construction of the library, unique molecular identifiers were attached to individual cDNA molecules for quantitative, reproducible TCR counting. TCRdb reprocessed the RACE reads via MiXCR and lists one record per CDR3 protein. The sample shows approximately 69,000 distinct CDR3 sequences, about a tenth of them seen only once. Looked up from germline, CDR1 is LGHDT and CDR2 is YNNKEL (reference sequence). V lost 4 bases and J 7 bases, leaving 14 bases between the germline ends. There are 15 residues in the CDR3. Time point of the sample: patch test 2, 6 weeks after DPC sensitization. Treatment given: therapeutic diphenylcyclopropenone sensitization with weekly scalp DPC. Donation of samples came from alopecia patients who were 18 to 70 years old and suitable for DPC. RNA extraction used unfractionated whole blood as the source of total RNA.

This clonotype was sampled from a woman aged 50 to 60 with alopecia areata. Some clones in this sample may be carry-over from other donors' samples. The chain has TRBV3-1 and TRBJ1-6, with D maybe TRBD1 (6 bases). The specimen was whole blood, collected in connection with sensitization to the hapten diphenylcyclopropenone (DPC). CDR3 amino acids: CASSPRGQWNSPLHF. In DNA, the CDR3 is TGTGCCAGCAGCCCCCGCGGACAGTGGAATTCACCCCTCCACTTT.